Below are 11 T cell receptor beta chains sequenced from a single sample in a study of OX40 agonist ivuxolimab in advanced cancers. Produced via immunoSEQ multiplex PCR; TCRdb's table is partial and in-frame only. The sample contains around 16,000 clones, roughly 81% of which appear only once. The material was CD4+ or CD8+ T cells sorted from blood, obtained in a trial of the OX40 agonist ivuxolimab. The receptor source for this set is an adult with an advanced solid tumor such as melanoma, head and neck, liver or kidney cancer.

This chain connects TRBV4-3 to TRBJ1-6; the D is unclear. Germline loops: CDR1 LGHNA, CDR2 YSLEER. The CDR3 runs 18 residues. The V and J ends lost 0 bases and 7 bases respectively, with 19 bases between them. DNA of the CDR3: TGCGCCAGCAGCCAAGATTTTAGGAGTCGACTTGAGAATTCACCCCTCCACTTT. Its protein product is CASSQDFRSRLENSPLHF.

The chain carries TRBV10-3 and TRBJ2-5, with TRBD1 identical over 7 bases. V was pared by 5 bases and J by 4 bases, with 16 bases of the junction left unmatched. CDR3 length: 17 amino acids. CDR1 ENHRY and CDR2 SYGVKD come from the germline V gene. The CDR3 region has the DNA TGTGCCATCAGTACCACCGGGACAGCAAATCAGGGAGAGACCCAGTACTTC. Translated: CAISTTGTANQGETQYF.

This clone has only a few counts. DNA of the CDR3: TGTGCCAGTAGTATTGGTGTGTCAGGAACCTACGAGCAGTACTTC. This gives the protein CASSIGVSGTYEQYF. The genes are TRBV19 and TRBJ2-7, with D unclear. Deletions cut 3 bases from V and 2 bases from J, with 14 bases between. Germline lookup yields CDR1 LNHDA and CDR2 SQIVND (reference sequence). The CDR3 loop spans 15 amino acids.

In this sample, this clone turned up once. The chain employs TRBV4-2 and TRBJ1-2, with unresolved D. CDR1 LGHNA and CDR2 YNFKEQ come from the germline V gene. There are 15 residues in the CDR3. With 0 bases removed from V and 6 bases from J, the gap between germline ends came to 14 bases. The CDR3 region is CASSQEVWSGDGYTF. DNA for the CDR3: TGTGCCAGCAGCCAAGAAGTATGGTCCGGGGATGGCTACACCTTC.

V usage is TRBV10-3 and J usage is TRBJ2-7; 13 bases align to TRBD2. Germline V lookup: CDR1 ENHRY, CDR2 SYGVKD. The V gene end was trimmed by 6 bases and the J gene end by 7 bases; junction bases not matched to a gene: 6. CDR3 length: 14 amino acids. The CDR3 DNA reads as TGTGCCATCAGCGGACTAGCGGGAGAAGTAGAGCAGTACTTC. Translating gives CAISGLAGEVEQYF.

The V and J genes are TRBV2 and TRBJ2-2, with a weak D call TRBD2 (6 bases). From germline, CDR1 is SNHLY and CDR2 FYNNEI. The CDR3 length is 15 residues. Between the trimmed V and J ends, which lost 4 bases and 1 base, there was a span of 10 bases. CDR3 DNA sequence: TGTGCCAGCAGTGCCGGGACTGTGAACACCGGGGAGCTGTTTTTT. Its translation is CASSAGTVNTGELFF.

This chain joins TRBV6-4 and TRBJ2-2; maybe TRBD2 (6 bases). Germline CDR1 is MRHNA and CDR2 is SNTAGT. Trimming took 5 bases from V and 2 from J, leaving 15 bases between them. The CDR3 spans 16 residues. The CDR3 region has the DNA TGTGCCAGCAGTTCCGACGGGGGAGCAAACACCGGGGAGCTGTTTTTT. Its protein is CASSSDGGANTGELFF.

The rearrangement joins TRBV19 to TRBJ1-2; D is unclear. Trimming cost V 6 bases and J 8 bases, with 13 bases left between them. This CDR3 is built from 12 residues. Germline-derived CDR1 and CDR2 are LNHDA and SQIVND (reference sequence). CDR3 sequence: CASRGSLKGYTF. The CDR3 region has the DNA TGTGCCAGTAGGGGGTCGCTTAAAGGCTACACCTTC.

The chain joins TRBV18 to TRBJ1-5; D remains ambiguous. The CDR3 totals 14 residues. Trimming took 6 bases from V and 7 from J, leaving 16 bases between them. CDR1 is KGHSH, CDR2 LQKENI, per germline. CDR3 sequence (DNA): TGTGCCAGCTCTTACGACACCACCACCCAGCCCCAGCATTTT. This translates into CASSYDTTTQPQHF.

DNA for the CDR3: TGTGCCAGCAACGACTACTCGGGCACAGATACGCAGTATTTT. This codes for CASNDYSGTDTQYF. This chain links TRBV19 with TRBJ2-3; D may be TRBD2 (5 bases). The CDR3 has 14 residues. Germline lookup yields CDR1 LNHDA and CDR2 SQIVND (reference sequence). V shed 9 bases and J shed 1 base, with 14 bases lying between them.

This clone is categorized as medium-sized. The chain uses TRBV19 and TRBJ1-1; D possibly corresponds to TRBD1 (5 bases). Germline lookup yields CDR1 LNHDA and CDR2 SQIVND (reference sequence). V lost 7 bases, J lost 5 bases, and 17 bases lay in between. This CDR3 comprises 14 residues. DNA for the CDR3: TGTGCCAGTACCCTGGGGCAGACCCGGACTGAAGCTTTCTTT. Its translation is CASTLGQTRTEAFF.